This T cell receptor (beta chain) originates from a study of CD8 T cells in ankylosing spondylitis. This clonotype was detected a few times. Its antigen remains unknown. Quantitative 5'-RACE with molecular barcodes was used to make the TCR beta libraries. MiXCR was run by TCRdb on the 5' RACE reads, yielding one entry per CDR3 protein. Of more than 300,000 distinct CDR3 sequences in the sample, approximately 8% are singletons; the top ten hold approximately 14%. Broader study findings: Earlier reports found some motif variants in synovial fluid and blood in reactive arthritis. The study looked at matched synovial fluid samples from ankylosing spondylitis patients. Disease-linked clones were reported to be significantly enriched there. About 8 highly homologous variants formed a TCR beta motif that appeared characteristic of ankylosing spondylitis blood. The authors found the disease-linked clones to be CD8+ and relatively rare in peripheral blood.

The V and J ends lost 8 bases and 2 bases respectively, with 11 bases between them. The V gene's germline CDR1 is SNHLY and CDR2 FYNNEI. CDR3 size: 13 residues. The origin of this receptor is a male donor with ankylosing spondylitis. The rearrangement joins TRBV2 to TRBJ2-3; TRBD2 might be the D (5 bases). The sample comprised blood, either unsorted or a sorted T cell fraction (not recorded which). The DNA for the CDR3 is TGTGCCAGCTCATCGGACTTCACAGATACGCAGTATTTT. The encoded protein is CASSSDFTDTQYF. Complete variable domain (other parts from reference TRBV2 and TRBJ2-3): EPEVTQTPSHQVTQMGQEVILRCVPISNHLYFYWYRQILGQKVEFLVSFYNNEISEKSEIFDDQFSVERPDGSNFTLKIRSTKLEDSAMYFCASSSDFTDTQYFGPGTRLTVL.